These 9 T cell receptor beta chains were all obtained from the same sample, sequenced in a study of T cell responses to AZD1222 COVID-19 vaccine. Clones were read by immunoSEQ multiplex PCR, and TCRdb kept only the in-frame ones, dropping some. The sample consists of approximately 220,000 clones, around 93% of them appearing once. The starting material was peripheral blood, obtained on day 0 of MenACWY control vaccination. All receptors come from an adult in good health.

This sequence joins TRBV4-2 and TRBJ2-2; TRBD2 matches 14 bases. Germline V lookup: CDR1 LGHNA, CDR2 YNFKEQ. J gave up 0 bases and V 0 bases, and 0 bases lay outside the gene matches. The CDR3 covers 18 residues. The CDR3 reads CASSQETSGGANTGELFF. The CDR3 coding sequence is TGTGCCAGCAGCCAAGAGACTAGCGGGGGGGCGAACACCGGGGAGCTGTTTTTT.

This chain uses TRBV6-6 with TRBJ2-5; perhaps D is TRBD1 or TRBD2 (5 bases each). Per the germline V gene, CDR1 is MNHNY and CDR2 is SVGAGI (reference sequence). There are 16 residues in the CDR3. V lost 4 bases to trimming and J lost 5 bases, with 20 bases between them. The CDR3 DNA is TGTGCCAGCAGTTCCCGCGGGTGGGGGACCCATGAGACCCAGTACTTC. Its protein product is CASSSRGWGTHETQYF.

The V call is TRBV5-1, the J call TRBJ2-1; TRBD2 aligns across 9 bases. CDR3 length equals 14 residues. The germline gives CDR1 SGHRS, CDR2 YFSETQ. V shed 0 bases and J 8 bases; nucleotides not matched to a gene: 3. The CDR3: CASSLVRGGDEQFF. Here the CDR3 DNA reads TGCGCCAGCAGCTTGGTGCGGGGGGGCGATGAGCAGTTCTTC.

This chain connects TRBV11-2 to TRBJ1-1, with no clear D. CDR3 size: 14 residues. Germline V gene lookup returns CDR1 SGHAT and CDR2 FQNNGV. Trimming took off 4 bases at V and 1 base at J, with 10 bases between the two ends. The CDR3 DNA is TGTGCCAGCAGCTCCGGACCAGCGAACACTGAAGCTTTCTTT. It codes for CASSSGPANTEAFF.

The chain carries TRBV18 and TRBJ1-4; D is possibly TRBD1 (6 bases). Germline assignment: CDR1 KGHSH and CDR2 LQKENI. Trimming removed 3 bases at V and 3 bases at J, with 11 bases between. This CDR3 is built from 15 residues. This CDR3 is CASSPQQGPNEKLFF. The DNA of the CDR3 is TGTGCCAGCTCACCCCAACAGGGACCTAATGAAAAACTGTTTTTT. Full variable domain (remainder filled in from reference TRBV18 and TRBJ1-4): NAGVMQNPRHLVRRRGQEARLRCSPMKGHSHVYWYRQLPEEGLKFMVYLQKENIIDESGMPKERFSAEFPKEGPSILRIQQVVRGDSAAYFCASSPQQGPNEKLFFGSGTQLSVL.

This clone was found once. V and J are TRBV7-8 and TRBJ1-6, with 7 bases fitting TRBD1. This CDR3 contains 15 residues. Germline CDR1 is SGHVS and CDR2 is FQNEAQ. Unmatched junction bases numbered 4, after V lost 1 base and J lost 7 bases. CDR3 DNA: TGTGCCAGCAGCTTAGGACAGGGACAGAATTCACCCCTCCACTTT. Encoded protein: CASSLGQGQNSPLHF.

This clone has just one count. The rearrangement uses TRBV29-1 and TRBJ1-1; TRBD1 might be the D (6 bases). This CDR3 has 14 amino acids. Germline V gene data show CDR1 as SQVTM and CDR2 as ANQGSEA. The ends were cut back, 5 bases at V and 1 base at J, with 14 bases in the middle. This CDR3 is CSVQGYIGNTEAFF. In nucleotides, the CDR3 is TGCAGCGTTCAGGGGTATATAGGGAACACTGAAGCTTTCTTT.

The table lists this clone with a few counts. This rearrangement joins TRBV19 to TRBJ1-2, with 8 bases that match TRBD1. The CDR3 contains 13 residues. Germline-derived CDR1 and CDR2 are LNHDA and SQIVND (reference sequence). J gave up 7 bases and V 9 bases, and 10 bases lay outside the gene matches. CDR3 sequence (DNA): TGTGCCAGCACGCTAGAGACAGGGGCTGGCTACACCTTC. It is translated as CASTLETGAGYTF.

The J gene is TRBJ2-7, the V gene TRBV7-9; the D gene is possibly TRBD1 (5 bases). V lost 2 bases and J lost 0, with 8 bases in between. The CDR3 sequence is 14 residues long. Germline assignment: CDR1 SEHNR and CDR2 FQNEAQ (reference sequence). The CDR3 loop is CASSLQGGSYEQYF. The CDR3 bases are TGTGCCAGCAGCTTACAGGGTGGCTCCTACGAGCAGTACTTC.